This entry lists 32 T cell receptor beta chains sequenced from one sample in a study of beta chain features in type 1 diabetes. Study-level results: Shortening of TCRB CDR3s, moderate but significant, appeared in all four CD4+ subsets of Type 1 diabetes patients.

Their antigens remain unidentified. Sequenced material consisted of expressed TCRB transcripts (all of the isolated RNA was reverse transcribed). TCRdb keeps only in-frame clones here, not all; method: immunoSEQ multiplex PCR. The sample records 200,000 to 250,000 clones, about 14% being singletons. The sample comprised naive CD4+ T cells from blood. The receptors shown here come from a man younger than 40 with type 1 diabetes.

This clone has a handful of counts. The chain is built from TRBV19 and TRBJ1-2; D is possibly TRBD1 (6 bases). The CDR3 has 14 amino acids. CDR1 is LNHDA, CDR2 SQIVND, per germline (reference sequence). Trimming pared 5 bases from V and 2 bases from J, leaving 12 bases between. As DNA, the CDR3 is TGTGCCAGTAGTTGGGGGCGCTCGAACTATGGCTACACCTTC. The encoded protein is CASSWGRSNYGYTF.

This clone has just a few counts. The rearrangement links TRBV2 to TRBJ2-1, with D maybe TRBD2 (6 bases). The CDR3 spans 14 residues. Germline V gene data show CDR1 as SNHLY and CDR2 as FYNNEI. Trimming pared 6 bases from V and 6 bases from J, leaving 15 bases between. CDR3 DNA: TGTGCCAGCAGACAAGGACTACCATCCAATGAGCAGTTCTTC. Its translation: CASRQGLPSNEQFF.

This clone has a handful of counts. This rearrangement joins TRBV27 to TRBJ2-5, with 10 bases matching TRBD2. The CDR3 is made up of 15 amino acids. V lost 8 bases to trimming and J lost 2 bases; unmatched junction nucleotides: 8. Per the germline V gene, CDR1 is MNHEY and CDR2 is SMNVEV (reference sequence). Written as DNA, the CDR3 is TGTGCCAGCGGAAGCGGGGGGGCAGGACAAGAGACCCAGTACTTC. As protein: CASGSGGAGQETQYF.

The count of this clone is one. The CDR3 bases are TGTGCCAGCAGCCTGCCAAACAGAAACACTGAAGCTTTCTTT. Translation gives CASSLPNRNTEAFF. V is TRBV5-4 and J is TRBJ1-1; no definite D call. The CDR3 spans 14 residues. Germline CDR1 and CDR2: SGHNT and YYREEE (reference sequence). Between the trimmed V and J ends, which lost 4 bases and 2 bases, there was a span of 12 bases.

The chain couples TRBV7-9 to TRBJ2-7, with a weak D call TRBD1 (6 bases). CDR1 and CDR2 from the germline V gene are SEHNR and FQNEAQ (reference sequence). Trimming left V 3 bases short and J 4 bases short, with 13 bases between. The CDR3 has 14 residues. The CDR3 nucleotides are TGTGCCAGCAGCTTGACGACAGGCCGGTACGAGCAGTACTTC. Amino acids: CASSLTTGRYEQYF.

The rearrangement joins TRBV9 to TRBJ2-7, with TRBD2 matching over 14 bases. The CDR3 runs to 16 residues. Per the germline V gene, CDR1 is SGDLS and CDR2 is YYNGEE. V lost 4 bases to trimming and J lost 9 bases; unmatched junction nucleotides: 12. CDR3 sequence (DNA): TGTGCCAGCAGCCCAAGACTAGCGGGAGGGCCCCCTGTGCAGTACTTC. It translates to CASSPRLAGGPPVQYF.

The chain is built from TRBV18 and TRBJ1-1, with D tentatively TRBD1 (5 bases). This CDR3 is 12 amino acids long. Germline lookup yields CDR1 KGHSH and CDR2 LQKENI. The V and J ends lost 5 bases and 7 bases respectively, with 11 bases between them. The CDR3 DNA sequence: TGTGCCAGCTCATCTCGGGGGGGTGAAGCTTTCTTT. Amino acid sequence: CASSSRGGEAFF.

There are a few counts of this clone. This chain connects TRBV10-3 to TRBJ2-6; possible D gene TRBD1, 6 bases. V was trimmed by 5 bases and J by 0 bases, leaving 8 bases between them. The CDR3 loop spans 15 amino acids. Germline V CDR1 and CDR2: ENHRY, SYGVKD. CDR3 nucleotides: TGTGCCATCAGTATACAGGGCTCTGGGGCCAACGTCCTGACTTTC. This encodes CAISIQGSGANVLTF.

The gene calls are TRBV4-2 and TRBJ2-7; tentative D call: TRBD2 (6 bases). Trimming took 1 base from V and 2 from J, leaving 12 bases between them. This CDR3 spans 15 amino acids. Germline V lookup: CDR1 LGHNA, CDR2 YNFKEQ. The CDR3 is CASSQARLVPYEQYF. Here the CDR3 DNA reads TGTGCCAGCAGCCAAGCCAGACTAGTTCCCTACGAGCAGTACTTC.

For the CDR3, the DNA is TGTGCCAGCAGTCAAGGGACAGGGACCGGGGAGCTGTTTTTT. This translates into CASSQGTGTGELFF. The rearrangement uses TRBV6-5 and TRBJ2-2, with 9 bases that match TRBD1. The CDR3 covers 14 residues. CDR1 and CDR2 (germline): MNHEY, SVGAGI. The trim removed 5 bases at V and 5 bases at J, leaving 3 bases unmatched.

This rearrangement joins TRBV19 to TRBJ1-5; D is uncertain. Trimming pared 4 bases from V and 0 bases from J, leaving 7 bases between. CDR3 length equals 14 residues. The germline V gene has CDR1 LNHDA and CDR2 SQIVND (reference sequence). Here the CDR3 reads CASSNRNSNQPQHF. DNA for the CDR3: TGTGCCAGTAGTAACAGAAATAGCAATCAGCCCCAGCATTTT.

Regarding this clone: The same CDR3 arises from other DNA sequences in this sample as well. The J gene is TRBJ2-5, the V gene TRBV5-1, with a possible D match to TRBD2 (5 bases). The CDR3 runs to 15 residues. V was shortened by 0 bases and J by 2 bases, with 11 bases between the two germline ends. The germline CDR1 and CDR2 sequences are SGHRS and YFSETQ. CDR3 residues: CASSLGGLPQETQYF. The CDR3 DNA reads TGCGCCAGCAGCTTGGGCGGACTGCCGCAAGAGACCCAGTACTTC.

The chain recombines TRBV6-5 with TRBJ2-7, with 10 bases matching TRBD2. Trimming cost V 0 bases and J 4 bases; bases outside gene matches: 6. This CDR3 spans 16 amino acids. CDR1 and CDR2 from the germline V gene are MNHEY and SVGAGI. CDR3 DNA: TGTGCCAGCAGTTACTCGCCAGCGGGGGGGCTGTACGAGCAGTACTTC. Encoded protein: CASSYSPAGGLYEQYF.

V usage is TRBV12-5 and J usage is TRBJ2-4; tentatively, D is TRBD2 (5 bases). The ends were cut back, 0 bases at V and 8 bases at J, with 14 bases in the middle. CDR1 LGHNT and CDR2 FRNRAP come from the germline V gene. CDR3 length: 15 amino acids. The CDR3 sequence is CASGLVLAGRDIQYF. CDR3 DNA: TGTGCTAGTGGTTTGGTCCTGGCCGGGCGGGACATTCAGTACTTC.

The chain joins TRBV9 to TRBJ2-3; 8 nucleotides agree with TRBD2. V was pared by 0 bases and J by 13 bases, with 7 bases of the junction left unmatched. The germline CDR1 and CDR2 sequences are SGDLS and YYNGEE. The CDR3 has 13 amino acids. The DNA of the CDR3 is TGTGCCAGCAGCGTAGACGGGGGGGCAGGGGAGTATTTT. This codes for CASSVDGGAGEYF.

The chain employs TRBV5-1 and TRBJ2-1; unclear D gene. Germline V gives CDR1 SGHRS, CDR2 YFSETQ. The CDR3 loop spans 15 amino acids. With 0 bases removed from V and 1 base from J, the gap between germline ends came to 8 bases. The CDR3 DNA reads as TGCGCCAGCAGCTTGGCCCTGGCTTCCTACAATGAGCAGTTCTTC. This gives the protein CASSLALASYNEQFF.

The rearrangement uses TRBV7-2 and TRBJ1-5; D is uncertain. V was clipped by 3 bases and J by 11 bases, with 17 bases between them. The CDR3 covers 14 residues. Germline CDR1 reads SGHTA; CDR2 reads FQGNSA. CDR3 sequence (DNA): TGTGCCAGCAGCTTCTCGACACTCCTTACAGCCCAGCATTTT. It yields the protein CASSFSTLLTAQHF.

This clone showed up just a few times. V and J are TRBV5-5 and TRBJ2-7, with D tentatively TRBD1 (5 bases). CDR1 and CDR2 from the germline V gene are SGHKS and YYEKEE (reference sequence). V dropped 3 bases and J dropped 7 bases, with 14 bases sitting between them. This CDR3 has 13 amino acids. CDR3 in amino acids: CASSWGPIGEQYF. CDR3 sequence (DNA): TGTGCCAGCAGCTGGGGCCCCATCGGAGAGCAGTACTTC.

A few counts support this clone. This rearrangement joins TRBV5-4 to TRBJ1-4; the D gene is possibly TRBD1 (5 bases). CDR3 length: 14 residues. In germline, CDR1 is SGHNT, CDR2 YYREEE (reference sequence). V was trimmed by 0 bases and J by 7 bases, leaving 10 bases between them. CDR3 residues: CASSLGQGGEKLFF. The CDR3 region has the DNA TGTGCCAGCAGCTTGGGGCAGGGCGGTGAAAAACTGTTTTTT.

This clone has more than one count but fewer than ten. The chain joins TRBV18 to TRBJ2-1; the D gene is possibly TRBD1 (6 bases). With 1 base removed from V and 1 base from J, the gap between germline ends came to 8 bases. Looked up from germline, CDR1 is KGHSH and CDR2 is LQKENI. The CDR3 sequence is 15 residues long. In nucleotides, the CDR3 is TGTGCCAGCTCACCACGGGACAAGTCCTACAATGAGCAGTTCTTC. Translating gives CASSPRDKSYNEQFF.

This sequence joins TRBV19 and TRBJ2-1; 7 bases match TRBD2. From germline, CDR1 is LNHDA and CDR2 SQIVND (reference sequence). The V gene end was trimmed by 7 bases and the J gene end by 9 bases; junction bases not matched to a gene: 12. The CDR3 consists of 14 residues. The CDR3 coding sequence is TGTGCCAGTACCCAGCGGGAATATAACAGTGAGCAGTTCTTC. Translating it yields CASTQREYNSEQFF.

This clone was counted a few times. Written as DNA, the CDR3 is TGTGCCAGCAAAGGGACAGGGAATGGCTACACCTTC. As protein: CASKGTGNGYTF. The chain employs TRBV2 and TRBJ1-2; 9 nucleotides match TRBD1. Germline V CDR1 and CDR2: SNHLY, FYNNEI. Trimming took 7 bases from V and 6 from J; bases not matched to a gene: 3. The CDR3 is 12 residues long. Supplemented by reference TRBV2 and TRBJ1-2, the full variable domain reads EPEVTQTPSHQVTQMGQEVILRCVPISNHLYFYWYRQILGQKVEFLVSFYNNEISEKSEIFDDQFSVERPDGSNFTLKIRSTKLEDSAMYFCASKGTGNGYTFGSGTRLTVV.

V and J are TRBV7-9 and TRBJ2-5, with 7 bases that match TRBD2. Germline values: CDR1 SEHNR, CDR2 FQNEAQ (reference sequence). The J segment lost 5 bases and the V segment lost 3 bases, leaving 15 bases of the junction unmatched. This CDR3 has 17 amino acids. The CDR3 loop reads CASSFTSVGGLQETQYF. As DNA, the CDR3 is TGTGCCAGCAGCTTTACTAGCGTAGGTGGGCTGCAGGAGACCCAGTACTTC.

This clone showed up just a few times. The CDR3 sequence is CASILLLSGPHNEQFF. The CDR3, as DNA: TGTGCCAGCATCTTGCTCCTTAGCGGGCCACACAATGAGCAGTTCTTC. This chain joins TRBV11-2 and TRBJ2-1, with 7 positions matching TRBD2. This CDR3 is 16 amino acids long. In germline, CDR1 is SGHAT, CDR2 FQNNGV. The ends lost 7 bases at V and 5 bases at J; junction bases unmatched: 14.

This clone was picked up a small number of times. The chain joins TRBV19 to TRBJ2-5; D uncertain. The CDR3 has 13 amino acids. CDR1 and CDR2 (germline): LNHDA, SQIVND (reference sequence). Trimming took 1 base from V and 2 from J, leaving 5 bases between them. The DNA for the CDR3 is TGTGCCAGTAGTATAGCGTCTCAAGAGACCCAGTACTTC. It yields the protein CASSIASQETQYF.

The chain joins TRBV9 to TRBJ2-7, with 8 bases that match TRBD2. CDR1 and CDR2 (germline): SGDLS, YYNGEE. This CDR3 is 16 amino acids long. J was trimmed by 2 bases and V by 4 bases; bases with no gene match: 11. This CDR3 reads CASSPPDGGGTYEQYF. In nucleotides, the CDR3 is TGTGCCAGCAGCCCCCCGGACGGGGGGGGGACCTACGAGCAGTACTTC. Variable domain in full (rest from reference TRBV9 and TRBJ2-7): DSGVTQTPKHLITATGQRVTLRCSPRSGDLSVYWYQQSLDQGLQFLIQYYNGEERAKGNILERFSAQQFPDLHSELNLSSLELGDSALYFCASSPPDGGGTYEQYFGPGTRLTVT.

The chain has TRBV2 and TRBJ1-1; D unresolved. This CDR3 spans 15 amino acids. With 5 bases removed from V and 1 base from J, the gap between germline ends came to 14 bases. Germline-derived CDR1 and CDR2 are SNHLY and FYNNEI. CDR3 sequence (DNA): TGTGCCAGCAGTTTCGGGGTTGGCAGGAACACTGAAGCTTTCTTT. Amino acids: CASSFGVGRNTEAFF.

The chain carries TRBV13 and TRBJ2-5; TRBD1 agrees at 7 bases. The CDR3 runs 16 residues. CDR1 PRHDT and CDR2 FYEKMQ come from the germline V gene (reference sequence). Germline trimming cut 5 bases from V and 5 bases from J; bases unmatched to any gene: 14. The chain's CDR3 is CASSQSTGIGGETQYF. CDR3 coding DNA: TGTGCCAGCAGCCAATCGACAGGGATTGGGGGTGAGACCCAGTACTTC.

V is TRBV2 and J is TRBJ2-2, with a weak D call TRBD2 (6 bases). The CDR3 covers 14 residues. Germline lookup yields CDR1 SNHLY and CDR2 FYNNEI. V was trimmed by 6 bases and J by 6 bases, leaving 14 bases between them. CDR3 nucleotides: TGTGCCAGCAGACGGGACCCGGGGGCCGGGGAGCTGTTTTTT. As protein: CASRRDPGAGELFF.

This clone has only a few counts. The chain is built from TRBV6-5 and TRBJ2-1, with D hard to call. The CDR3 totals 12 residues. Trimming removed 5 bases at V and 12 bases at J, with 14 bases between. Germline CDR1 is MNHEY and CDR2 is SVGAGI. The CDR3, as DNA: TGTGCCAGCAGTGGAACTCCAGCAGGGCAGTTCTTC. Protein: CASSGTPAGQFF.

This clone was found a few times. This CDR3 reads CASTPGDTGANVLTF. The CDR3, as DNA: TGTGCCAGTACCCCAGGGGACACTGGGGCCAACGTCCTGACTTTC. The gene calls are TRBV19 and TRBJ2-6; maybe TRBD1 (6 bases). Germline loops: CDR1 LNHDA, CDR2 SQIVND (reference sequence). The V and J ends lost 7 bases and 2 bases respectively, with 12 bases between them. The CDR3 is 15 amino acids.

This rearrangement joins TRBV2 to TRBJ2-3, with TRBD1 matching 7 bases. The length of the CDR3 is 13 residues. The V gene end was trimmed by 8 bases and the J gene end by 2 bases; junction bases not matched to a gene: 4. Germline V gives CDR1 SNHLY, CDR2 FYNNEI. CDR3 sequence reads: CASHRGTTDTQYF. In nucleotides, the CDR3 is TGTGCCAGCCACAGGGGCACCACAGATACGCAGTATTTT. The complete variable domain, with remaining parts taken from reference TRBV2 and TRBJ2-3, reads EPEVTQTPSHQVTQMGQEVILRCVPISNHLYFYWYRQILGQKVEFLVSFYNNEISEKSEIFDDQFSVERPDGSNFTLKIRSTKLEDSAMYFCASHRGTTDTQYFGPGTRLTVL.